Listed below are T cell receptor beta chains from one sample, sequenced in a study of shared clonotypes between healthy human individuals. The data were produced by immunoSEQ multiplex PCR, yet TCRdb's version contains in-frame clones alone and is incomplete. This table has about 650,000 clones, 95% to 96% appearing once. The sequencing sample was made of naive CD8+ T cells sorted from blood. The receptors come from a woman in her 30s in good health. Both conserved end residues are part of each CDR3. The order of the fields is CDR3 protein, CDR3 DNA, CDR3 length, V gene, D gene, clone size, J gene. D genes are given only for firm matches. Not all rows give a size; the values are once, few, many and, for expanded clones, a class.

cdr3_aa: CASSATSGYEQYF
cdr3_nt: TGTGCCAGTAGCGCGACTAGCGGATACGAGCAGTACTTC
cdr3_length: 13
v_call: TRBV19
d_call: TRBD2
clone_size: -
j_call: TRBJ2-7

cdr3_aa: CASSLRDPSYNEQFF
cdr3_nt: TGTGCCAGCAGTTTACGGGACCCCTCCTACAATGAGCAGTTCTTC
cdr3_length: 15
v_call: TRBV27
d_call: -
clone_size: -
j_call: TRBJ2-1

cdr3_aa: CASSTRWAGASTDTQYF
cdr3_nt: TGTGCCAGCAGCACCCGATGGGCGGGGGCAAGCACAGATACGCAGTATTTT
cdr3_length: 17
v_call: TRBV9
d_call: -
clone_size: -
j_call: TRBJ2-3

cdr3_aa: CASSVGRGMSYEQYF
cdr3_nt: TGTGCCAGCAGCGTCGGGCGCGGGATGTCGTACGAGCAGTACTTC
cdr3_length: 15
v_call: TRBV7-2
d_call: -
clone_size: -
j_call: TRBJ2-7

cdr3_aa: CASSFGTNYEQYF
cdr3_nt: TGCGCCAGCAGCTTCGGGACAAACTACGAGCAGTACTTC
cdr3_length: 13
v_call: TRBV4-1
d_call: -
clone_size: -
j_call: TRBJ2-7

cdr3_aa: CASSYSTGANYGYTF
cdr3_nt: TGTGCCAGCAGTTACTCGACAGGAGCTAACTATGGCTACACCTTC
cdr3_length: 15
v_call: TRBV6-5
d_call: -
clone_size: -
j_call: TRBJ1-2

cdr3_aa: CASSYQETQYF
cdr3_nt: TGTGCCAGCAGCTACCAAGAGACCCAGTACTTC
cdr3_length: 11
v_call: TRBV5-4
d_call: -
clone_size: once
j_call: TRBJ2-5

cdr3_aa: CASSLTGEQFF
cdr3_nt: TGTGCCAGCAGTCTGACAGGGGAGCAGTTCTTC
cdr3_length: 11
v_call: TRBV5-4
d_call: TRBD1
clone_size: -
j_call: TRBJ2-1

cdr3_aa: CASSLSLYSNQPQHF
cdr3_nt: TGTGCCAGCAGTTTATCCCTTTATAGCAATCAGCCCCAGCATTTT
cdr3_length: 15
v_call: TRBV27
d_call: -
clone_size: -
j_call: TRBJ1-5

cdr3_aa: CASSFGLGEAFF
cdr3_nt: TGTGCCAGCAGCTTTGGATTGGGTGAAGCTTTCTTT
cdr3_length: 12
v_call: TRBV5-6
d_call: -
clone_size: few
j_call: TRBJ1-1

cdr3_aa: CASSLATGRETQYF
cdr3_nt: TGTGCCAGCAGCTTGGCGACAGGGCGAGAGACCCAGTACTTC
cdr3_length: 14
v_call: TRBV5-6
d_call: TRBD1
clone_size: -
j_call: TRBJ2-5

cdr3_aa: CASSEGLAPGELFF
cdr3_nt: TGTGCCAGCAGTGAAGGACTAGCCCCCGGGGAGCTGTTTTTT
cdr3_length: 14
v_call: TRBV2
d_call: TRBD2
clone_size: -
j_call: TRBJ2-2

cdr3_aa: CASSLGSPAYNEQFF
cdr3_nt: TGTGCCAGCAGCCTCGGTTCACCCGCCTACAATGAGCAGTTCTTC
cdr3_length: 15
v_call: TRBV28
d_call: -
clone_size: -
j_call: TRBJ2-1

cdr3_aa: CASSLRDRETLEDTGELFF
cdr3_nt: TGTGCCAGCAGCCTCCGGGACAGGGAGACACTCGAGGACACCGGGGAGCTGTTTTTT
cdr3_length: 19
v_call: TRBV13
d_call: TRBD1
clone_size: -
j_call: TRBJ2-2

cdr3_aa: CASSQEELADTQYF
cdr3_nt: TGCGCCAGCAGCCAAGAGGAACTAGCAGATACGCAGTATTTT
cdr3_length: 14
v_call: TRBV4-1
d_call: -
clone_size: -
j_call: TRBJ2-3

cdr3_aa: CASTHQTQGNGYTF
cdr3_nt: TGTGCCAGCACCCATCAAACTCAGGGAAATGGCTACACCTTC
cdr3_length: 14
v_call: TRBV6-1
d_call: -
clone_size: once
j_call: TRBJ1-2

cdr3_aa: CSVEGRGSYNEQFF
cdr3_nt: TGCAGCGTTGAGGGCAGGGGCTCCTACAATGAGCAGTTCTTC
cdr3_length: 14
v_call: TRBV29-1
d_call: -
clone_size: -
j_call: TRBJ2-1

cdr3_aa: CASSFIGGHQPQHF
cdr3_nt: TGTGCCAGCAGTTTCATCGGGGGGCATCAGCCCCAGCATTTT
cdr3_length: 14
v_call: TRBV27
d_call: -
clone_size: -
j_call: TRBJ1-5

cdr3_aa: CASSGLSPYEQYF
cdr3_nt: TGTGCCAGTAGCGGACTAAGTCCCTACGAGCAGTACTTC
cdr3_length: 13
v_call: TRBV19
d_call: -
clone_size: -
j_call: TRBJ2-7

cdr3_aa: CASSLTGNYGYTF
cdr3_nt: TGTGCCAGCAGCTTGACAGGGAACTATGGCTACACCTTC
cdr3_length: 13
v_call: TRBV27
d_call: TRBD1
clone_size: -
j_call: TRBJ1-2

cdr3_aa: CASSYWSGSSDTQYF
cdr3_nt: TGTGCCAGCAGTTACTGGAGCGGGAGCTCAGATACGCAGTATTTT
cdr3_length: 15
v_call: TRBV6-6
d_call: TRBD2
clone_size: -
j_call: TRBJ2-3

cdr3_aa: CASTGTGTNSPLHF
cdr3_nt: TGTGCCAGCACCGGTACAGGGACTAATTCACCCCTCCACTTT
cdr3_length: 14
v_call: TRBV27
d_call: -
clone_size: -
j_call: TRBJ1-6

cdr3_aa: CASSLASGGYEQYF
cdr3_nt: TGTGCCAGCAGCCTAGCGAGTGGGGGCTACGAGCAGTACTTC
cdr3_length: 14
v_call: TRBV5-6
d_call: -
clone_size: -
j_call: TRBJ2-7

cdr3_aa: CASSKLADYYNEQFF
cdr3_nt: TGTGCCAGTAGCAAACTAGCGGATTATTACAATGAGCAGTTCTTC
cdr3_length: 15
v_call: TRBV19
d_call: TRBD2
clone_size: -
j_call: TRBJ2-1

cdr3_aa: CASSALGIYGYTF
cdr3_nt: TGTGCCAGCAGCGCACTAGGGATATATGGCTACACCTTC
cdr3_length: 13
v_call: TRBV28
d_call: -
clone_size: -
j_call: TRBJ1-2

cdr3_aa: CASTWRTNTEAFF
cdr3_nt: TGTGCCAGCACATGGCGGACGAACACTGAAGCTTTCTTT
cdr3_length: 13
v_call: TRBV2
d_call: -
clone_size: -
j_call: TRBJ1-1

cdr3_aa: CASSLHHRASEQYF
cdr3_nt: TGCGCCAGCAGCTTGCATCACAGGGCTTCCGAGCAGTACTTC
cdr3_length: 14
v_call: TRBV5-1
d_call: -
clone_size: -
j_call: TRBJ2-7

cdr3_aa: CASGKGQGNMVYF
cdr3_nt: TGTGCCAGCGGAAAGGGGCAGGGGAATATGGTATATTTT
cdr3_length: 13
v_call: TRBV9
d_call: -
clone_size: -
j_call: TRBJ1-3

cdr3_aa: CASSFPLEKLFF
cdr3_nt: TGTGCCAGCAGCTTTCCCCTTGAAAAACTGTTTTTT
cdr3_length: 12
v_call: TRBV11-2
d_call: -
clone_size: -
j_call: TRBJ1-4

cdr3_aa: CASSPPLPDRAGTEAFF
cdr3_nt: TGTGCCAGCAGCCCACCTCTTCCCGACAGGGCCGGGACTGAAGCTTTCTTT
cdr3_length: 17
v_call: TRBV7-9
d_call: TRBD1
clone_size: -
j_call: TRBJ1-1

cdr3_aa: CASSQKLPRGFELDEQYF
cdr3_nt: TGCGCCAGCAGCCAAAAGCTTCCCAGGGGGTTTGAGCTAGACGAGCAGTACTTC
cdr3_length: 18
v_call: TRBV4-1
d_call: TRBD1
clone_size: -
j_call: TRBJ2-7

cdr3_aa: CASSVGLAGVEQYF
cdr3_nt: TGTGCCAGCAGCGTAGGACTAGCGGGAGTTGAGCAGTACTTC
cdr3_length: 14
v_call: TRBV9
d_call: TRBD2
clone_size: -
j_call: TRBJ2-7

cdr3_aa: CASTIGTANTGELFF
cdr3_nt: TGTGCCAGCACCATCGGGACAGCGAACACCGGGGAGCTGTTTTTT
cdr3_length: 15
v_call: TRBV27
d_call: TRBD1
clone_size: -
j_call: TRBJ2-2

cdr3_aa: CASSPGTGDEQYF
cdr3_nt: TGTGCCAGCAGCCCCGGGACAGGGGACGAGCAGTACTTC
cdr3_length: 13
v_call: TRBV27
d_call: TRBD1
clone_size: few
j_call: TRBJ2-7

cdr3_aa: CASSIQGPWSSYNEQFF
cdr3_nt: TGTGCCAGTAGTATTCAAGGGCCGTGGAGCTCCTACAATGAGCAGTTCTTC
cdr3_length: 17
v_call: TRBV19
d_call: -
clone_size: -
j_call: TRBJ2-1

cdr3_aa: CASSERQYGDSKPQPQHF
cdr3_nt: TGCGCCAGCAGTGAACGTCAGTACGGAGACAGCAAACCTCAGCCCCAGCATTTT
cdr3_length: 18
v_call: TRBV10-1
d_call: -
clone_size: -
j_call: TRBJ1-5

cdr3_aa: CASSPDTNTGELFF
cdr3_nt: TGTGCCAGCAGCCCGGATACGAACACCGGGGAGCTGTTTTTT
cdr3_length: 14
v_call: TRBV6-5
d_call: -
clone_size: -
j_call: TRBJ2-2

cdr3_aa: CASTVQETSYEQYF
cdr3_nt: TGTGCCAGCACCGTACAGGAAACTAGCTACGAGCAGTACTTC
cdr3_length: 14
v_call: TRBV11-2
d_call: -
clone_size: -
j_call: TRBJ2-7

cdr3_aa: CASSPTTGSQETQYF
cdr3_nt: TGTGCCAGCAGCCCAACGACAGGATCTCAAGAGACCCAGTACTTC
cdr3_length: 15
v_call: TRBV6-5
d_call: -
clone_size: -
j_call: TRBJ2-5

cdr3_aa: CATSRDYSRGREEQYF
cdr3_nt: TGTGCCACCAGCCGAGACTACTCCAGGGGCAGGGAAGAGCAGTACTTC
cdr3_length: 16
v_call: TRBV15
d_call: -
clone_size: -
j_call: TRBJ2-7

cdr3_aa: CASSHPGLAGELNEQYF
cdr3_nt: TGTGCCAGCAGTCACCCGGGACTAGCGGGAGAGCTCAACGAGCAGTACTTC
cdr3_length: 17
v_call: TRBV7-3
d_call: TRBD2
clone_size: -
j_call: TRBJ2-7

cdr3_aa: CATKGQSSTDTQYF
cdr3_nt: TGTGCCACCAAGGGACAGTCTAGCACAGATACGCAGTATTTT
cdr3_length: 14
v_call: TRBV28
d_call: TRBD1
clone_size: -
j_call: TRBJ2-3

cdr3_aa: CASSTRGNTEAFF
cdr3_nt: TGTGCCAGCAGCACCAGGGGGAACACTGAAGCTTTCTTT
cdr3_length: 13
v_call: TRBV7-9
d_call: -
clone_size: few
j_call: TRBJ1-1

cdr3_aa: CASSSADSFIAKNIQYF
cdr3_nt: TGTGCCAGTAGTAGTGCGGACAGCTTCATAGCCAAAAACATTCAGTACTTC
cdr3_length: 17
v_call: TRBV19
d_call: -
clone_size: -
j_call: TRBJ2-4

cdr3_aa: CASSLGPGTGTDTQYF
cdr3_nt: TGCGCCAGCAGCCTTGGGCCCGGGACAGGGACAGATACGCAGTATTTT
cdr3_length: 16
v_call: TRBV4-1
d_call: TRBD1
clone_size: -
j_call: TRBJ2-3

cdr3_aa: CASSSSRLNTEAFF
cdr3_nt: TGTGCCAGCAGCTCCAGCAGGCTGAACACTGAAGCTTTCTTT
cdr3_length: 14
v_call: TRBV7-8
d_call: -
clone_size: once
j_call: TRBJ1-1

cdr3_aa: CAWRRQGQLYGYTF
cdr3_nt: TGTGCCTGGCGAAGACAGGGGCAGCTCTATGGCTACACCTTC
cdr3_length: 14
v_call: TRBV30
d_call: TRBD1
clone_size: -
j_call: TRBJ1-2

cdr3_aa: CASSSTVGSSYEQYF
cdr3_nt: TGTGCCAGCAGCTCCACCGTGGGTAGCTCCTACGAGCAGTACTTC
cdr3_length: 15
v_call: TRBV7-9
d_call: -
clone_size: -
j_call: TRBJ2-7

cdr3_aa: CASSLIGTSRSYEQYF
cdr3_nt: TGTGCCAGCAGCTTAATCGGGACTAGCAGGTCCTACGAGCAGTACTTC
cdr3_length: 16
v_call: TRBV11-2
d_call: TRBD2
clone_size: -
j_call: TRBJ2-7

cdr3_aa: CASSYRGSYNEQFF
cdr3_nt: TGTGCCAGCAGCTACCGAGGCTCCTACAATGAGCAGTTCTTC
cdr3_length: 14
v_call: TRBV7-9
d_call: -
clone_size: -
j_call: TRBJ2-1

cdr3_aa: CAWSVLNTEAFF
cdr3_nt: TGTGCCTGGAGTGTACTGAACACTGAAGCTTTCTTT
cdr3_length: 12
v_call: TRBV30
d_call: -
clone_size: -
j_call: TRBJ1-1

cdr3_aa: CASSPPGRGDYEQYF
cdr3_nt: TGTGCCAGCAGCCCGCCGGGACGAGGAGACTACGAGCAGTACTTC
cdr3_length: 15
v_call: TRBV9
d_call: -
clone_size: -
j_call: TRBJ2-7